This TCR beta chain was observed in a study of T-cell memory formation after mild COVID-19. V was pared by 3 bases and J by 7 bases, with 16 bases between. The CDR3 consists of 15 residues. TCRdb re-analysed the 5' RACE reads in MiXCR, keeping a single row per CDR3 protein. The sample lists roughly 610,000 distinct CDR3 sequences; 15% to 20% were seen once. The chain employs TRBV12-3 or TRBV12-4 and TRBJ1-5; D unresolved. The specimen was PBMCs or a T cell subset sorted from them (not recorded which). The TCR sequence derives from an adult woman who had mild COVID-19 (a few samples of this study predate the infection). Cell type and time point are not known. The CDR3 reads CASSFGFEGDQPQHF. As DNA, the CDR3 is TGTGCCAGCAGTTTTGGATTCGAGGGAGACCAGCCCCAGCATTTT.